This passage covers 27 T cell receptor beta chains from one sample sequenced in a study of cytomegalovirus exposure and HLA in healthy donors. Amplification used 60 Vbeta primers and 13 Jbeta primers. The table came from immunoSEQ multiplex PCR; TCRdb's copy has only in-frame clones and leaves some out. This sample contains roughly 55,000 clones. Material for sequencing was PBMCs. The receptor set was obtained from a man aged 45-60 years in good health and CMV-seropositive.

The J gene is TRBJ1-2, the V gene TRBV5-4; 12 nucleotides align to TRBD1. The junction had 12 bases not matched to a gene; V was cut back by 2 bases and J by 7 bases. Germline V gene lookup returns CDR1 SGHNT and CDR2 YYREEE (reference sequence). There are 17 residues in the CDR3. In DNA form, the CDR3 reads TGTGCCAGCAGCTTACCCGGGACAGGGGGCCAGGTGGGTGGCTACACCTTC. This gives the protein CASSLPGTGGQVGGYTF. The whole variable domain, remainder taken from reference TRBV5-4 and TRBJ1-2, is ETGVTQSPTHLIKTRGQQVTLRCSSQSGHNTVSWYQQALGQGPQFIFQYYREEENGRGNFPPRFSGLQFPNYSSELNVNALELDDSALYLCASSLPGTGGQVGGYTFGSGTRLTVV.

V gene TRBV13 combines with J gene TRBJ1-2; TRBD1 aligns across 8 bases. Germline V gene sequence: CDR1 PRHDT, CDR2 FYEKMQ (reference sequence). J was trimmed by 4 bases and V by 3 bases; bases with no gene match: 1. There are 13 residues in the CDR3. The CDR3 is CASSFTGGYGYTF. CDR3 coding DNA: TGTGCCAGCAGCTTCACAGGGGGCTATGGCTACACCTTC.

This chain joins TRBV6-1 and TRBJ1-2; D is perhaps TRBD1 (5 bases). CDR3 size: 15 residues. Germline CDR1 reads MNHNS; CDR2 reads SASEGT. The V and J ends lost 5 bases and 2 bases respectively, with 15 bases between them. The CDR3 region is CASSLWDSRNYGYTF. CDR3 nucleotides: TGTGCCAGCAGTCTCTGGGACTCAAGGAACTATGGCTACACCTTC.

This sequence joins TRBV7-2 and TRBJ2-7; D is possibly TRBD1 (6 bases). Germline values: CDR1 SGHTA, CDR2 FQGNSA. Trimming took 4 bases from V and 2 from J, leaving 15 bases between them. The CDR3 has 15 residues. The CDR3 loop reads CASSSGLGAPYEQYF. The CDR3, as DNA: TGTGCCAGCAGCTCGGGTCTGGGGGCCCCCTACGAGCAGTACTTC.

CDR3 residues: CASSPSDRDGISGNTIYF. CDR3 bases: TGTGCCAGCTCTCCTTCGGACAGGGACGGGATCTCTGGAAACACCATATATTTT. V and J are TRBV18 and TRBJ1-3; 8 positions agree with TRBD1. The CDR3 extends over 18 amino acids. Germline CDR1 is KGHSH and CDR2 is LQKENI. V dropped 6 bases and J dropped 0; count of bases not matched to a gene: 13.

The CDR3 DNA reads as TGTGCCAGCAGTTTGAAGACAGGGAGCTCCTACGAGCAGTACTTC. It codes for CASSLKTGSSYEQYF. The chain has TRBV6-5 and TRBJ2-7; TRBD1 matches 7 bases. CDR1 and CDR2 (germline): MNHEY, SVGAGI. The V gene end was trimmed by 4 bases and the J gene end by 0 bases; junction bases not matched to a gene: 6. The CDR3 loop spans 15 amino acids.

The rearrangement joins TRBV4-1 to TRBJ2-5, with TRBD1 identical over 9 bases. Per germline, CDR1 MGHRA and CDR2 YSYEKL. With 4 bases clipped from V and 1 base from J, the junction kept 1 base outside the gene matches. This CDR3 has 14 amino acids. The CDR3 protein is CASSPTGGQETQYF. The CDR3 region has the DNA TGCGCCAGCAGCCCGACAGGGGGCCAAGAGACCCAGTACTTC.

The chain joins TRBV6-5 to TRBJ1-1, with D uncertain. V was clipped by 2 bases and J by 4 bases, with 11 bases between them. The CDR3 contains 14 residues. The V gene's germline CDR1 is MNHEY and CDR2 SVGAGI. The CDR3 spells CASSYGGGPTEAFF. CDR3 sequence (DNA): TGTGCCAGCAGTTACGGCGGAGGCCCCACTGAAGCTTTCTTT.

The chain carries TRBV28 and TRBJ2-7; 11 bases align to TRBD1. CDR3 length: 14 amino acids. With V trimmed by 7 bases and J by 3 bases, 5 bases remained unmatched. CDR1 MDHEN and CDR2 SYDVKM come from the germline V gene. CDR3 residues: CASTRTGGIYEQYF. The CDR3 DNA sequence: TGTGCCAGCACCAGGACAGGGGGCATCTACGAGCAGTACTTC. Full variable domain (remainder filled in from reference TRBV28 and TRBJ2-7): DVKVTQSSRYLVKRTGEKVFLECVQDMDHENMFWYRQDPGLGLRLIYFSYDVKMKEKGDIPEGYSVSREKKERFSLILESASTNQTSMYLCASTRTGGIYEQYFGPGTRLTVT.

J is TRBJ2-7 and V is TRBV6-5; 7 bases align to TRBD1. V dropped 2 bases and J dropped 2; count of bases not matched to a gene: 9. There are 16 residues in the CDR3. The germline V gene encodes CDR1 MNHEY and CDR2 SVGAGI. The CDR3 region has the DNA TGTGCCAGCAGTTACAGGCTCGGACAGGCCACCTACGAGCAGTACTTC. It specifies CASSYRLGQATYEQYF.

The chain couples TRBV5-4 to TRBJ1-3; a possible D gene is TRBD1 (5 bases). Germline CDR1 is SGHNT and CDR2 is YYREEE (reference sequence). The CDR3 sequence is 15 residues long. The V end was cut by 0 bases, the J end by 3 bases, with 10 bases between. The CDR3 reads CASSLEGISGNTIYF. CDR3 bases: TGTGCCAGCAGCTTGGAGGGGATAAGTGGAAACACCATATATTTT.

The rearrangement joins TRBV6-6 to TRBJ2-7; D possibly corresponds to TRBD2 (6 bases). This CDR3 is built from 15 residues. The V end lost 3 bases, the J end lost 2 bases, and 14 bases lay between the germline ends. Germline assignment: CDR1 MNHNY and CDR2 SVGAGI (reference sequence). CDR3 residues: CASSYPTGGAYEQYF. The CDR3 DNA follows: TGTGCCAGCAGTTATCCTACAGGAGGGGCCTACGAGCAGTACTTC.

The genes are TRBV2 and TRBJ2-7, with TRBD1 matching over 8 bases. V was clipped by 1 base and J by 4 bases; unmatched bases: 0. CDR1 and CDR2 from the germline V gene are SNHLY and FYNNEI. CDR3 length: 13 residues. The CDR3 region is CASSEGTGYEQYF. CDR3 nucleotide sequence: TGTGCCAGCAGTGAAGGGACAGGGTACGAGCAGTACTTC.

The J gene is TRBJ1-2, the V gene TRBV27; 9 bases map to TRBD1. This CDR3 region has 13 residues. Trimming at V came to 6 bases and at J to 7 bases, leaving 6 bases not matched to a gene. Germline values: CDR1 MNHEY, CDR2 SMNVEV (reference sequence). The CDR3 DNA reads TGTGCCAGCAGGCAAACAGGGGGCAGTGGCTACACCTTC. Translation gives CASRQTGGSGYTF.

The rearrangement joins TRBV5-4 to TRBJ2-3, with TRBD2 as a possible D gene (5 bases). This CDR3 has 14 amino acids. The germline gives CDR1 SGHNT, CDR2 YYREEE (reference sequence). V lost 2 bases, J lost 2 bases, and 9 bases lay in between. CDR3 coding DNA: TGTGCCAGCAGCTTCCAGCGGTCCACAGATACGCAGTATTTT. It codes for CASSFQRSTDTQYF.

The chain has TRBV4-2 and TRBJ2-1, with 12 positions matching TRBD2. V shed 1 base and J 5 bases; nucleotides not matched to a gene: 12. The V gene's germline CDR1 is LGHNA and CDR2 YNFKEQ. This CDR3 region has 19 residues. CDR3 DNA sequence: TGTGCCAGCAGCCAAGTCTCTGCTATAACTAGCGGGAGGAACAATGAGCAGTTCTTC. The encoded protein is CASSQVSAITSGRNNEQFF.

The J gene is TRBJ1-1, the V gene TRBV6-6; D is perhaps TRBD1 (5 bases). The V gene lost 7 bases and the J gene lost 1 base, with 10 bases spanning the gap. The length of the CDR3 is 13 residues. In germline, CDR1 is MNHNY, CDR2 SVGAGI (reference sequence). CDR3 in DNA: TGTGCCAGCACCCTTGGACAGAACACTGAAGCTTTCTTT. Its translation is CASTLGQNTEAFF.

The V call is TRBV18, the J call TRBJ2-2; possibly TRBD1 for D (5 bases). Germline V gene data show CDR1 as KGHSH and CDR2 as LQKENI. V was pared by 1 base and J by 5 bases, with 14 bases between. This CDR3 is 16 amino acids long. The CDR3 spells CASSPLIQGKTGELFF. The CDR3 DNA is TGTGCCAGCTCACCACTCATTCAGGGCAAGACCGGGGAGCTGTTTTTT.

V gene TRBV6-6 combines with J gene TRBJ2-5; maybe TRBD1 (6 bases). The V gene's germline CDR1 is MNHNY and CDR2 SVGAGI (reference sequence). The CDR3 has 14 amino acids. Trimming removed 2 bases from V and 4 bases from J, with 11 bases in between. CDR3 coding DNA: TGTGCCAGCAGTTACCTTGAAGGGGGAGAGACCCAGTACTTC. Its translation is CASSYLEGGETQYF.

The chain is built from TRBV30 and TRBJ2-3, with D possibly TRBD2 on 5 matching bases. The V end lost 2 bases, the J end lost 5 bases, and 8 bases lay between the germline ends. Per germline, CDR1 GTSNPN and CDR2 SVGIG (reference sequence). The CDR3 loop spans 12 amino acids. DNA of the CDR3: TGTGCCTGGAGTCCTCGGGGAGATACGCAGTATTTT. Amino acid sequence: CAWSPRGDTQYF.

V gene TRBV5-1 combines with J gene TRBJ2-1; 7 nucleotides match TRBD2. The CDR3 is 15 residues long. From germline, CDR1 is SGHRS and CDR2 YFSETQ. Losses at the gene ends were 4 bases for V and 6 bases for J; bases not matched to a gene: 10. CDR3 residues: CASSPNAGVFNEQFF. The CDR3 DNA follows: TGCGCCAGCAGCCCAAACGCGGGGGTCTTCAATGAGCAGTTCTTC.

The J gene is TRBJ2-2, the V gene TRBV5-6; D call uncertain. There are 14 residues in the CDR3. Trimming took off 0 bases at V and 2 bases at J, with 5 bases between the two ends. The germline V gene has CDR1 SGHDT and CDR2 YYEEEE. The CDR3 DNA is TGTGCCAGCAGCTTGGCCCGTAACACCGGGGAGCTGTTTTTT. As protein: CASSLARNTGELFF.

The rearrangement links TRBV5-6 to TRBJ2-5, with TRBD2 matching 11 bases. CDR1 and CDR2 (germline): SGHDT, YYEEEE. The CDR3 has 16 residues. V lost 4 bases, J lost 5 bases, and 10 bases stayed unmatched. CDR3 amino acids: CASSPVAGGPSETQYF. The CDR3 nucleotides are TGTGCCAGCAGCCCCGTAGCGGGAGGGCCGAGTGAGACCCAGTACTTC.

The rearrangement uses TRBV18 and TRBJ2-3; D perhaps matches TRBD2 (5 bases). The germline V gene encodes CDR1 KGHSH and CDR2 LQKENI. Trimming shortened V by 6 bases and J by 7 bases, and 14 bases separated the two germline ends. This CDR3 is built from 13 residues. Here the CDR3 DNA reads TGTGCCAGCTCTCTCGCCGGGATAAATACGCAGTATTTT. It yields the protein CASSLAGINTQYF.

V is TRBV30 and J is TRBJ1-2; the D is unclear. The CDR3 consists of 11 residues. Trimming took 4 bases from V and 7 from J, leaving 10 bases between them. Looked up from germline, CDR1 is GTSNPN and CDR2 is SVGIG (reference sequence). The CDR3 loop reads CAWTLGVGYTF. The CDR3 bases are TGTGCCTGGACCCTGGGAGTTGGCTACACCTTC.

The chain joins TRBV6-6 to TRBJ1-5; 7 bases line up with TRBD1. CDR1 is MNHNY, CDR2 SVGAGI, per germline (reference sequence). This CDR3 is 16 amino acids long. V shed 5 bases and J 4 bases; nucleotides not matched to a gene: 11. The CDR3 loop is CASSPRGTAENQPQHF. For the CDR3, the DNA is TGTGCCAGCAGTCCTCGAGGGACAGCGGAAAATCAGCCCCAGCATTTT.

The chain recombines TRBV5-4 with TRBJ1-2; 8 positions match TRBD1. This CDR3 comprises 13 residues. Trimming at V came to 5 bases and at J to 4 bases, leaving 4 bases not matched to a gene. The V gene's germline CDR1 is SGHNT and CDR2 YYREEE (reference sequence). The CDR3 is CASSHTGGYGYTF. DNA of the CDR3: TGTGCCAGCAGTCACACAGGGGGCTATGGCTACACCTTC.